The clone carrying this TCR beta chain was found a few times. The CDR3 sequence is 14 residues long. The germline V gene has CDR1 DFQATT and CDR2 SNEGSKA (reference sequence). Trimming took 6 bases from V and 10 from J, leaving 19 bases between them. The data were taken from a study of response to subunit inactivated influenza vaccine. Via MiXCR, TCRdb re-called the RT-PCR reads, giving one row per CDR3 protein. The top ten clones hold less than 4% of a sample with 500,000 or so distinct CDR3 sequences, about 15% of them seen once. This receptor was obtained from a man aged 50 to 69 who received an inactivated influenza vaccine. The sample was CD4+ T cells sorted from PBMCs, taken around 25 months after vaccination. The chain joins TRBV20-1 to TRBJ1-6, with a possible D match to TRBD1 (5 bases). The CDR3 coding sequence is TGCAGTGCCACTCGGTCCCAGGGCCGATCACCCCTCCACTTT. This codes for CSATRSQGRSPLHF.